Here is one T cell receptor beta chain with its context. Its antigen remains unknown. Multiplex PCR with BIOMED2 TRB-A/B primer pools amplified TRB rearrangements. Via MiXCR, TCRdb re-called the multiplex PCR reads, giving one row per CDR3 protein. The table has over 10,000 distinct CDR3 sequences, about 25% seen once. V was clipped by 1 base and J by 7 bases, with 13 bases between them. CDR3 length: 14 residues. Germline V gene sequence: CDR1 DFQATT, CDR2 SNEGSKA (reference sequence). From blood, about 230-500 ng of genomic DNA served as TRB template. The data derive from a study of T and B cells in COVID-19 patients. Study observations and caveats: Blood from mildly ill patients while symptomatic, and early samples from severe cases, were scarce.

The rearrangement links TRBV20-1 to TRBJ1-4; possible D gene TRBD1, 6 bases. The sequenced material came from blood. The receptor comes from a human donor who had recovered from COVID-19. CDR3 protein: CSARVEGGGEKLFF. In DNA, the CDR3 is TGCAGTGCTAGAGTGGAAGGGGGGGGTGAAAAACTGTTTTTT.